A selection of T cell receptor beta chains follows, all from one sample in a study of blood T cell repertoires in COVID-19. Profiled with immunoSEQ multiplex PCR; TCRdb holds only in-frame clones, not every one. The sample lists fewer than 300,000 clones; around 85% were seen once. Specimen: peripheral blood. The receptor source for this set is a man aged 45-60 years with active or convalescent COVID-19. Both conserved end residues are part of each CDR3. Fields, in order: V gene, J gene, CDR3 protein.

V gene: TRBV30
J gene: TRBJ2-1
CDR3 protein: CAAERDDYNEQFF

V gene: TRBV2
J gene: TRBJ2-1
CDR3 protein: CASLGLAGRDEQFF

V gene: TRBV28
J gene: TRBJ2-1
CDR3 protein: CASSRGLHPSYNEQFF

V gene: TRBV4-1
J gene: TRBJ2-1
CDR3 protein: CASSQVWLADNEQFF

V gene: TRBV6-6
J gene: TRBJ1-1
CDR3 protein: CASSYSGGDTEAFF

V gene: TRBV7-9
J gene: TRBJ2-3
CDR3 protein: CASSAGSPAGITDTQYF

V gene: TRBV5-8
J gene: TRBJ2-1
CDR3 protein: CASSLGASGYNEQFF

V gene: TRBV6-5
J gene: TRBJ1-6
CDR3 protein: CASSSTRDWRSPLHF

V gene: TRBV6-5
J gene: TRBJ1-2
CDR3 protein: CASRIGPTSYGYTF

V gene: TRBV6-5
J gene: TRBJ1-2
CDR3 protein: CASSPTDSRWGYTF

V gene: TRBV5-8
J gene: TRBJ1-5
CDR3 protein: CASSFSGHNQPQHF

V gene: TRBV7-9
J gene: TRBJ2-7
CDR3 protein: CASSLGREQYF

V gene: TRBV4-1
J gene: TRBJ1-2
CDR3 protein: CASSQDRRGGGYTF

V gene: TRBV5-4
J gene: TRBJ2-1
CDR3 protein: CASSLEAVLSYNEQFF

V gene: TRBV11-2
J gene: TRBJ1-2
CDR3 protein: CASSRGQPLGYGYTF

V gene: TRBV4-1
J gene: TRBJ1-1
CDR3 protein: CASSRGQGADTEAFF

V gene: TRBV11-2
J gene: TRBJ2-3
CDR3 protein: CASSLEQGADTQYF

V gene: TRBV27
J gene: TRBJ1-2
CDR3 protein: CASSQDGYYGYTF

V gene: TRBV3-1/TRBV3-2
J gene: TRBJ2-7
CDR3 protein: CASSLKPEQYF

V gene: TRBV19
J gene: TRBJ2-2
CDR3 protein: CASSAPTGTGGELFF

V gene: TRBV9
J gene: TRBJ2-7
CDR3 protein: CASSAAGQREGQYF

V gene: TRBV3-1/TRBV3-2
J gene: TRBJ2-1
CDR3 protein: CASSPRRTGVDEQFF

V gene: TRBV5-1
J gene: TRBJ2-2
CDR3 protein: CASSLTGGNTGELFF

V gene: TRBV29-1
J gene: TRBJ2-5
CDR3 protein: CSVGGWETQYF

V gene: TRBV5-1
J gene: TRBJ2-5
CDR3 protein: CASSLEPGETQYF

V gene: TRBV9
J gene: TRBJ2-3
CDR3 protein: CASSVGTSGGTDTQYF

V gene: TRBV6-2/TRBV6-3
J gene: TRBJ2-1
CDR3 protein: CASSYVSVGGGVQFF

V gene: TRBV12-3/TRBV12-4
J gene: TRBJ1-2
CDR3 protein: CASSLTGSGGYTF

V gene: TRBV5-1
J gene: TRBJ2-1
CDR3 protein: CASNSRVGGNEQFF

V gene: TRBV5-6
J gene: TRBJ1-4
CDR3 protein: CASSLLRAQGAWTNEKLFF

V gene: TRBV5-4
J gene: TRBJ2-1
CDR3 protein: CASSPSGRAAEQFF

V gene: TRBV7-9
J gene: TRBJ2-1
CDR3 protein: CASSPQGRAGEGNEQFF

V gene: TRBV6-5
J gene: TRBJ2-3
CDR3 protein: CASSYNSLGGTDTQYF

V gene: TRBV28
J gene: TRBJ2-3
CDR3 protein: CASSSSFTMAFTDTQYF

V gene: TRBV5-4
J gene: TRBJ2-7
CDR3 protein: CASSSGGSSYEQYF

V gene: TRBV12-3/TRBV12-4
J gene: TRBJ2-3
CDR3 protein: CASGTSGSWQYF

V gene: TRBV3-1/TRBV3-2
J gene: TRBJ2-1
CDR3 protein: CASSQGFSGRASINEQFF

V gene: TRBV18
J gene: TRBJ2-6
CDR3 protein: CASSPGTGGAGANVLTF

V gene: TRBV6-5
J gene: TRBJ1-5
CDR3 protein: CASGRRIQPQHF

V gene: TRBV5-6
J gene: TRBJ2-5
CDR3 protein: CASSLAGIAQETQYF

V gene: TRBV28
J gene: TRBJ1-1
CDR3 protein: CASNTGDFEAFF